This TCR beta chain came from a study of cytomegalovirus exposure and HLA in healthy donors. Trimming left V 4 bases short and J 7 bases short, with 17 bases between. Germline V gene sequence: CDR1 ENHRY, CDR2 SYGVKD. There are 14 residues in the CDR3. Points on this clone: Its antigen is not identified.

General observations from the study: TRBV6-2, TRBV6-3 and some other V segments were excluded as indistinguishable. Per a prior analysis, the majority of TCR beta V segments were productive roughly 87% or roughly 30% of the time.

Primers included in the PCR were 60 Vbeta and 13 Jbeta primers. Assay used: immunoSEQ multiplex PCR; TCRdb lists only in-frame clones, some missing. The sample contains about 120,000 clones, 74% of which appear only once. The V and J genes are TRBV10-3 and TRBJ2-7; D is perhaps TRBD1 (6 bases). This TCR was recovered from a human donor in good health. The sample was PBMCs. The CDR3 loop reads CAISVSSGVEEQYF. CDR3 coding DNA: TGTGCCATCAGTGTTTCTTCAGGGGTGGAAGAGCAGTACTTC.